The source of this T cell receptor (beta chain) is a study of blood T cell repertoires in COVID-19. Across the whole study: Acute and convalescent COVID-19 specimens originated in the United States, Italy and Spain. From T cells, B-cell-depleted T cells, or PBMCs came the material, which was cDNA or gDNA.

Trimming took 4 bases from V and 3 from J, leaving 3 bases between them. The CDR3 has 11 amino acids. This clone was seen just once. This same CDR3 is encoded by further DNA sequences in the sample. Original data processing: Amplified reference gene primers provided the basis for estimating nucleated cell counts. TCRdb's table, derived via immunoSEQ multiplex PCR, lists solely in-frame clones and lacks some. V and J calls and clone size are given by that table; D and trimming were obtained from the DNA. In the table there are fewer than 200,000 clones, around 90% of which are singletons. This chain connects TRBV12-3 or TRBV12-4 to TRBJ1-1; D unclear. Sequenced material: peripheral blood. The sequence was collected from a man aged 35 to 55 with active or convalescent COVID-19. This CDR3 reads CASSSYTEAFF. As DNA, the CDR3 is TGTGCCAGCAGTTCTTACACTGAAGCTTTCTTT.